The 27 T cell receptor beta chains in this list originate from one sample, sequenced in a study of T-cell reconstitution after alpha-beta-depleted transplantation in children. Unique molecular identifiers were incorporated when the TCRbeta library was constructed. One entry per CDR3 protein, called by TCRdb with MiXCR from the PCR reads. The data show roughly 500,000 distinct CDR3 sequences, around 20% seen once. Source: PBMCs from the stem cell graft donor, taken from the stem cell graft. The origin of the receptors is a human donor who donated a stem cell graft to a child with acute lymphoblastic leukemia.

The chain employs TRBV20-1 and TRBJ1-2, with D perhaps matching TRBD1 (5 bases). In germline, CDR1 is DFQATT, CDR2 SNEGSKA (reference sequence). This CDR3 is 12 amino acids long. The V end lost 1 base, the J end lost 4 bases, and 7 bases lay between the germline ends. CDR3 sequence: CSARGGSYGYTF. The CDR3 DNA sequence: TGCAGTGCTAGAGGGGGGTCCTATGGCTACACCTTC.

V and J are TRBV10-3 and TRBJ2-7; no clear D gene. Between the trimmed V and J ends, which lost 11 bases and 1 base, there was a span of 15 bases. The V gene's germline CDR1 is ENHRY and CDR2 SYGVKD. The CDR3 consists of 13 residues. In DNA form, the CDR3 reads TGTGCCGTGTCCCACGCCGAGTCCTACGAGCAGTACTTC. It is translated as CAVSHAESYEQYF.

For the CDR3, the DNA is TGTGCCAGCAGCGCCTCGTTATTCCAAGGGGGTTCGAACGAGCAGTACTTC. It specifies CASSASLFQGGSNEQYF. The V and J genes are TRBV21-1 and TRBJ2-7; TRBD1 is the table's D call, not checked against the DNA. TRBV21-1 has pseudogene status. CDR3 length equals 17 residues.

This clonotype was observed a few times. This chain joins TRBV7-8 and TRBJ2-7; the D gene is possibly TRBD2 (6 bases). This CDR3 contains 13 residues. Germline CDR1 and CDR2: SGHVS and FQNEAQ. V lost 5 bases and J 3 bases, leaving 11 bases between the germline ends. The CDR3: CASSIMRGYEQYF. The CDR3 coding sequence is TGTGCCAGCAGCATTATGCGGGGCTACGAGCAGTACTTC.

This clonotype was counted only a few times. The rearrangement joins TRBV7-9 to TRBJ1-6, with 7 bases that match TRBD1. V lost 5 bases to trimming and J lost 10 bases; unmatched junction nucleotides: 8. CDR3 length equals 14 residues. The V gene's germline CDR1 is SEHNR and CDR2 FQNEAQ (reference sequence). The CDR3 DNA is TGTGCCAGCAGCCGGAGACAGGGTGACTCACCCCTCCACTTT. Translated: CASSRRQGDSPLHF.

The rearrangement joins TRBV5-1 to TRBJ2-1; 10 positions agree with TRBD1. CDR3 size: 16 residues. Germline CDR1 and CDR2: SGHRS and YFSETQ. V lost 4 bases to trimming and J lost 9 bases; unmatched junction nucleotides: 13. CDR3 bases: TGCGCCAGCAGCGGATCCGGGACAGGGGTATCGAGTGAGCAGTTCTTC. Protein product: CASSGSGTGVSSEQFF.

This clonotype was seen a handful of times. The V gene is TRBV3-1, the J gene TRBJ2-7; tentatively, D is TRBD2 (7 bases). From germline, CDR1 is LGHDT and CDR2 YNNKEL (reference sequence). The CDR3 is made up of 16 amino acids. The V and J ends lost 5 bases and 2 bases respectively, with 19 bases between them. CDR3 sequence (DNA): TGTGCCAGCAGCTCGTGGAGGGGGGGCGCACCCTACGAGCAGTACTTC. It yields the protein CASSSWRGGAPYEQYF.

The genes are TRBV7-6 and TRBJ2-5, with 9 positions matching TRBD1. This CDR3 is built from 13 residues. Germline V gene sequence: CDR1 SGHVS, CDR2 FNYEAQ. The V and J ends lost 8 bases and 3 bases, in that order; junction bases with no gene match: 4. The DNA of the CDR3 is TGTGCCAGCGGGTGGACAGGGGAAGAGACCCAGTACTTC. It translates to CASGWTGEETQYF.

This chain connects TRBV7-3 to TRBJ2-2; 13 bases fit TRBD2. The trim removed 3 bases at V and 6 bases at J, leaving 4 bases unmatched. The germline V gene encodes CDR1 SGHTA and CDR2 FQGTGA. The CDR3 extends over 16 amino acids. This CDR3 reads CASSFSGLAGPGELFF. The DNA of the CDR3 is TGTGCCAGCAGCTTTTCGGGACTAGCGGGACCCGGGGAGCTGTTTTTT.

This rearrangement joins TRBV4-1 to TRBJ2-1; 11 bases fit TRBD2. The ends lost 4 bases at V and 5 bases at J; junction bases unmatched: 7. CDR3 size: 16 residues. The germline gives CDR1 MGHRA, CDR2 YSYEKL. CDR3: CASSREGLADNNEQFF. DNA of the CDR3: TGCGCCAGCAGCCGAGAGGGACTAGCGGATAACAATGAGCAGTTCTTC.

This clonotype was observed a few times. Here the CDR3 DNA reads TGTGCCAGCAGCTTATTGGGCGGGAGGGCCACGGATACGCAGTATTTT. It is translated as CASSLLGGRATDTQYF. V is TRBV7-3 and J is TRBJ2-3; 9 bases map to TRBD2. This CDR3 has 16 amino acids. With 2 bases clipped from V and 6 bases from J, the junction kept 9 bases outside the gene matches. Germline V gene data show CDR1 as SGHTA and CDR2 as FQGTGA.

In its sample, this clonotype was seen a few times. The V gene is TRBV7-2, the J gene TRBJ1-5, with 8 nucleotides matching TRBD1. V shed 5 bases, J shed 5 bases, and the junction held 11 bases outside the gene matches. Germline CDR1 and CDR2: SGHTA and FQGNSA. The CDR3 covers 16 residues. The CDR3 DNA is TGTGCCAGCAGCCCACTCTGGACAGGGTGGCATCAGCCCCAGCATTTT. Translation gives CASSPLWTGWHQPQHF. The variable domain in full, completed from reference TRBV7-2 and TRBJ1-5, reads GAGVSQSPSNKVTEKGKDVELRCDPISGHTALYWYRQSLGQGLEFLIYFQGNSAPDKSGLPSDRFSAERTGGSVSTLTIQRTQQEDSAVYLCASSPLWTGWHQPQHFGDGTRLSIL.

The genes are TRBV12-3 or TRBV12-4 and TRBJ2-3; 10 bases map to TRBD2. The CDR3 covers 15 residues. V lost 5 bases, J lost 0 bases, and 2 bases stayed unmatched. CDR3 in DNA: TGTGCCAGCAGTACGGGACTAGCGAGCACAGATACGCAGTATTTT. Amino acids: CASSTGLASTDTQYF.

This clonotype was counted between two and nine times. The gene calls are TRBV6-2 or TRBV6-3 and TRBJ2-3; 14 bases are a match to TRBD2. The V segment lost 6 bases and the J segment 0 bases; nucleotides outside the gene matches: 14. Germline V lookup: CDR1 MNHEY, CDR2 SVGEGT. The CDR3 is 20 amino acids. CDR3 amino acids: CASRLGTSGSPLTSTDTQYF. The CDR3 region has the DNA TGTGCCAGCAGACTTGGGACTAGCGGGAGTCCCCTAACTAGCACAGATACGCAGTATTTT.

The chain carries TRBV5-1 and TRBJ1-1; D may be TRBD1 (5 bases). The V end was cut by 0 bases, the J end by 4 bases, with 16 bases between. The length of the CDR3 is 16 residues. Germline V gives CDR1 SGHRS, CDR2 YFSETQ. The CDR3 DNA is TGCGCCAGCAGCTTGGCCGGTGGATATGGGGGCACTGAAGCTTTCTTT. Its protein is CASSLAGGYGGTEAFF.

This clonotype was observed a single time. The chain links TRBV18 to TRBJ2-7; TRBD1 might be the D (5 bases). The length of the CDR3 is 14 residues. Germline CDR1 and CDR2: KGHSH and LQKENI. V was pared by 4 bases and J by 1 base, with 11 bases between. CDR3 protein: CASSRPTESYEQYF. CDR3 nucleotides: TGTGCCAGCTCACGCCCGACAGAATCCTACGAGCAGTACTTC.

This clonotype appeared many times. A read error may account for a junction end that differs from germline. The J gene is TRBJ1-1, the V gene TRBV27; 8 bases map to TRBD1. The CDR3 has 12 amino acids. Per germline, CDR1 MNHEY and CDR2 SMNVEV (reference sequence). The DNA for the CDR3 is TGCGCCAGCAGGGGGCTGGGAACTGAAGCTTTCTTT. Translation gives CASRGLGTEAFF.

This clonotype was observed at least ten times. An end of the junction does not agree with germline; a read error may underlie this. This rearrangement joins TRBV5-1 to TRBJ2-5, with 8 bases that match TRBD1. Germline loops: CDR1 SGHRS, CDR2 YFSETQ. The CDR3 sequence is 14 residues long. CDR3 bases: TGCGCCAGCAGGTTGGGGACAGGCCAAGAGACCCAGTACTTC. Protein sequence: CASRLGTGQETQYF.

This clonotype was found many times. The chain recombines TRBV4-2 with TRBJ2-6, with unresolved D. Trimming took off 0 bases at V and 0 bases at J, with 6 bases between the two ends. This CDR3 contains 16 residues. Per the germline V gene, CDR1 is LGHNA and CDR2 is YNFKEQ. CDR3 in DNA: TGTGCCAGCAGCCAAGAAGAGAGCTCTGGGGCCAACGTCCTGACTTTC. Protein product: CASSQEESSGANVLTF.

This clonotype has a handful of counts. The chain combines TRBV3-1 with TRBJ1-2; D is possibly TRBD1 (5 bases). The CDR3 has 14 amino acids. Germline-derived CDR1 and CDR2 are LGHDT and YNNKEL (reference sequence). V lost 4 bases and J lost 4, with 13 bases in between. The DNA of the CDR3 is TGTGCCAGCAGCCCCTGGACATTAGTCTATGGCTACACCTTC. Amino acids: CASSPWTLVYGYTF.

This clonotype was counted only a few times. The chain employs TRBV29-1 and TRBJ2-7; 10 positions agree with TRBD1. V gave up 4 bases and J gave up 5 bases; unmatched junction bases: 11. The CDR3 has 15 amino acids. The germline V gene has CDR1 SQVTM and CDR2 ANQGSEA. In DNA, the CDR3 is TGCAGCGTTGGGGACCGGGACAGGGGTGAACACGAGCAGTACTTC. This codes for CSVGDRDRGEHEQYF.

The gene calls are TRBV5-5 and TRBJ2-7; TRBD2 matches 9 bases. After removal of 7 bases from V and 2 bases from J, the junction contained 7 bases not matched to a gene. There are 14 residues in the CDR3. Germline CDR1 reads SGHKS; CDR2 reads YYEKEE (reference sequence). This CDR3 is CASGPGTSPYEQYF. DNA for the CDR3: TGTGCCAGCGGGCCCGGGACTAGCCCCTACGAGCAGTACTTC.

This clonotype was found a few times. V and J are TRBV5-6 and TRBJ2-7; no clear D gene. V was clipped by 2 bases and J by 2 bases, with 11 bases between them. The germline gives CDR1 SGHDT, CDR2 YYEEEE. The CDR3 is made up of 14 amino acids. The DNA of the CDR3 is TGTGCCAGCAGCTTTCGGATGAGGCCCTACGAGCAGTACTTC. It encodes CASSFRMRPYEQYF.

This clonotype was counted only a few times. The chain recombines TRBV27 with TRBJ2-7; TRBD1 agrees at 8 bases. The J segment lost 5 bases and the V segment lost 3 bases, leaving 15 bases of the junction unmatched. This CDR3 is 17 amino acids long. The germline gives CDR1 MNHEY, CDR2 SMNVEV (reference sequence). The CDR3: CASSFTGVRGLVDEQYF. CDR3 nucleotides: TGTGCCAGCAGTTTCACCGGGGTCAGGGGGCTTGTGGACGAGCAGTACTTC.

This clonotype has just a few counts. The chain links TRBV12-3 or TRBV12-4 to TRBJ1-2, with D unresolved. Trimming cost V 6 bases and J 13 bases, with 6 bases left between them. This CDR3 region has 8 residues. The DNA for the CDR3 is TGTGCCAGCAGCCTGCCCACCTTC. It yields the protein CASSLPTF.

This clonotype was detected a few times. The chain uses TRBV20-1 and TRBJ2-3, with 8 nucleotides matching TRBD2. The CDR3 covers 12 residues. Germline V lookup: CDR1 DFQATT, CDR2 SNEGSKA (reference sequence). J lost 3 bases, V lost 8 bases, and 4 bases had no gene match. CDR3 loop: CSRGGPTDTQYF. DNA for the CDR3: TGCAGTCGGGGGGGCCCGACAGATACGCAGTATTTT.

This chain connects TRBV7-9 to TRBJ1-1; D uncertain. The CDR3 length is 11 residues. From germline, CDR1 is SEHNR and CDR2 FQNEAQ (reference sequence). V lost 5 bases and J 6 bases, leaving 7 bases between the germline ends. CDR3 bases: TGTGCCAGCAGCCAGACCGCTGAAGCTTTCTTT. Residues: CASSQTAEAFF.